These 18 T cell receptor beta chains were sequenced from one sample in a study of blood T cell repertoires in COVID-19. Some clones are missing from TCRdb's copy, which holds only in-frame ones; the method was immunoSEQ multiplex PCR. The table has around 260,000 clones, approximately 86% seen once. Sequenced material: peripheral blood. The receptors were gathered from a man aged 25-45 years with active or convalescent COVID-19.

This clone was seen once. The chain is built from TRBV30 and TRBJ1-2; D gene unclear. Germline V gene lookup returns CDR1 GTSNPN and CDR2 SVGIG (reference sequence). The V end was cut by 0 bases, the J end by 5 bases, with 16 bases between. The CDR3 contains 15 residues. For the CDR3, the DNA is TGTGCCTGGAGTGTAAACCCTACAGTTGTTTATGGCTACACCTTC. This sequence encodes CAWSVNPTVVYGYTF.

CDR3 sequence reads: CATSDFGAAGTGELFF. Written as DNA, the CDR3 is TGTGCCACCAGTGATTTTGGGGCGGCGGGAACCGGGGAGCTGTTTTTT. This chain connects TRBV24-1 to TRBJ2-2, with a possible D match to TRBD2 (6 bases). The CDR3 is 16 amino acids. The V end lost 1 base, the J end lost 5 bases, and 13 bases lay between the germline ends. Germline V gives CDR1 KGHDR, CDR2 SFDVKD.

The chain has TRBV7-8 and TRBJ1-6; D is uncertain. The CDR3 runs 13 residues. V was clipped by 1 base and J by 7 bases, with 5 bases between them. Germline lookup yields CDR1 SGHVS and CDR2 FQNEAQ. The CDR3 DNA reads TGTGCCAGCAGCTTAGATCTGAATTCACCCCTCCACTTT. This gives the protein CASSLDLNSPLHF. The full variable domain, rest sourced from reference TRBV7-8 and TRBJ1-6, is GAGVSQSPRYKVAKRGQDVALRCDPISGHVSLFWYQQALGQGPEFLTYFQNEAQLDKSGLPSDRFFAERPEGSVSTLKIQRTQQEDSAVYLCASSLDLNSPLHFGNGTRLTVT.

This clone was recorded only once. This chain uses TRBV7-3 with TRBJ2-5, with 7 bases that match TRBD1. The V segment lost 4 bases and the J segment 3 bases; nucleotides outside the gene matches: 5. The germline V gene has CDR1 SGHTA and CDR2 FQGTGA. The CDR3 extends over 14 amino acids. The CDR3 region is CASSWTGRKETQYF. CDR3 sequence (DNA): TGTGCCAGCAGCTGGACAGGAAGAAAAGAGACCCAGTACTTC.

V gene TRBV2 combines with J gene TRBJ2-2, with 10 bases matching TRBD1. In germline, CDR1 is SNHLY, CDR2 FYNNEI. CDR3 length equals 15 residues. The ends lost 4 bases at V and 6 bases at J; junction bases unmatched: 5. The chain's CDR3 is CASSAGTGVPGELFF. In DNA form, the CDR3 reads TGTGCCAGCAGTGCCGGGACAGGGGTCCCCGGGGAGCTGTTTTTT.

The chain links TRBV5-1 to TRBJ2-2, with TRBD1 as a possible D gene (6 bases). The germline V gene has CDR1 SGHRS and CDR2 YFSETQ. V dropped 4 bases and J dropped 8 bases, with 18 bases sitting between them. CDR3 size: 15 residues. CDR3 region: CASSRGQPTEGELFF. The CDR3 DNA sequence: TGCGCCAGCAGCAGAGGACAGCCGACGGAAGGGGAGCTGTTTTTT. Combining the CDR3 with reference TRBV5-1 and TRBJ2-2 gives the whole variable domain KAGVTQTPRYLIKTRGQQVTLSCSPISGHRSVSWYQQTPGQGLQFLFEYFSETQRNKGNFPGRFSGRQFSNSRSEMNVSTLELGDSALYLCASSRGQPTEGELFFGEGSRLTVL.

V and J are TRBV15 and TRBJ1-1; D call uncertain. Trimming removed 6 bases from V and 1 base from J, with 9 bases in between. This CDR3 is 13 amino acids long. Germline V CDR1 and CDR2: LNHNV, YYDKDF (reference sequence). The CDR3 nucleotides read TGTGCCACCAGAGAACAGCCGAACACTGAAGCTTTCTTT. Encoded protein: CATREQPNTEAFF.

V gene TRBV7-7 combines with J gene TRBJ2-1; perhaps TRBD2 as D (6 bases). CDR1 is SSHAT, CDR2 FNYEAQ, per germline (reference sequence). CDR3 length: 16 residues. V was shortened by 5 bases and J by 2 bases, with 16 bases between the two germline ends. The CDR3 DNA is TGTGCCAGCAGCCCCCTTTTGCCGGGGGCCTACAATGAGCAGTTCTTC. Residues: CASSPLLPGAYNEQFF.

The chain has TRBV15 and TRBJ2-1; TRBD1 agrees at 7 bases. With 0 bases clipped from V and 7 bases from J, the junction kept 6 bases outside the gene matches. CDR3 size: 15 residues. Looked up from germline, CDR1 is LNHNV and CDR2 is YYDKDF (reference sequence). The CDR3: CATSRDPGQTNEQFF. The CDR3 nucleotides read TGTGCCACCAGCAGAGATCCGGGACAGACAAATGAGCAGTTCTTC.

The chain links TRBV25-1 to TRBJ1-6; maybe TRBD1 (6 bases). Germline-derived CDR1 and CDR2 are MGHDK and SYGVNS. This CDR3 spans 15 amino acids. Trimming shortened V by 5 bases and J by 8 bases, and 16 bases separated the two germline ends. This CDR3 reads CASSTFKGGDSPLHF. The CDR3 DNA reads TGTGCCAGCAGTACCTTTAAAGGGGGAGATTCACCCCTCCACTTT.

The CDR3 bases are TGTGCCAGCAGCCACTCGGCAGGACAAGCTAACTATGGCTACACCTTC. Translated: CASSHSAGQANYGYTF. V is TRBV5-5 and J is TRBJ1-2; D is perhaps TRBD1 (5 bases). The V and J ends lost 4 bases and 0 bases respectively, with 16 bases between them. The CDR3 consists of 16 residues. Germline V CDR1 and CDR2: SGHKS, YYEKEE (reference sequence).

This clone was recorded only once. V usage is TRBV19 and J usage is TRBJ2-1; TRBD1 matches 7 bases. Germline CDR1 reads LNHDA; CDR2 reads SQIVND (reference sequence). This CDR3 contains 14 residues. Trimming cost V 5 bases and J 12 bases; bases outside gene matches: 13. DNA for the CDR3: TGTGCCAGTAGTCCATCGATTACAGGGGACGGGCAGTTCTTC. This sequence encodes CASSPSITGDGQFF.

In this sample, this clone turned up a few times. The chain recombines TRBV15 with TRBJ1-2; the match to TRBD1 covers 9 bases. The CDR3 is made up of 17 amino acids. The germline V gene encodes CDR1 LNHNV and CDR2 YYDKDF (reference sequence). The V gene end was trimmed by 0 bases and the J gene end by 4 bases; junction bases not matched to a gene: 9. The DNA of the CDR3 is TGTGCCACCAGCAGAGATCTAGGGGGACAGGGAGTCTATGGCTACACCTTC. Protein: CATSRDLGGQGVYGYTF.

The chain employs TRBV3-1 (or the pseudogene TRBV3-2) and TRBJ1-6; D might be TRBD1 (5 bases). The CDR3 totals 15 residues. Germline V gives CDR1 LGHDT, CDR2 YNNKEL (reference sequence). Trimming left V 4 bases short and J 6 bases short, with 13 bases between. This CDR3 reads CASSRQGGGNSPLHF. DNA of the CDR3: TGTGCCAGCAGCCGCCAGGGCGGGGGTAATTCACCCCTCCACTTT.

This clone was detected a few times. For the CDR3, the DNA is TGTGCCTGGAGTGTATGGGCTGAGCTTGAAGCTTTCTTT. This gives the protein CAWSVWAELEAFF. The chain uses TRBV30 and TRBJ1-1; D gene uncertain. CDR3 length: 13 amino acids. Germline V lookup: CDR1 GTSNPN, CDR2 SVGIG (reference sequence). Between the trimmed V and J ends, which lost 0 bases and 7 bases, there was a span of 12 bases.

The chain employs TRBV9 and TRBJ1-1; no firm D call. V lost 2 bases, J lost 4 bases, and 9 bases lay in between. Germline values: CDR1 SGDLS, CDR2 YYNGEE. This CDR3 contains 13 residues. The CDR3 DNA sequence: TGTGCCAGCAGCGTTGGGCCCGCCACTGAAGCTTTCTTT. Translating gives CASSVGPATEAFF.

The rearrangement links TRBV4-1 to TRBJ1-5, with 7 bases lining up with TRBD1. This CDR3 has 15 residues. The V gene end was trimmed by 4 bases and the J gene end by 5 bases; junction bases not matched to a gene: 8. CDR1 and CDR2 from the germline V gene are MGHRA and YSYEKL. DNA of the CDR3: TGCGCCAGCAGCCCCCGACAGGGTTGGGATCAGCCCCAGCATTTT. It yields the protein CASSPRQGWDQPQHF.

The chain carries TRBV7-2 and TRBJ2-3, with D possibly being TRBD2 (5 bases). The CDR3 has 14 residues. V was pared by 3 bases and J by 3 bases, with 10 bases between. Germline V gene sequence: CDR1 SGHTA, CDR2 FQGNSA. The CDR3 is CASSFLRATDTQYF. The DNA for the CDR3 is TGTGCCAGCAGCTTCTTGCGGGCTACAGATACGCAGTATTTT.